These 24 T cell receptor beta chains originate from one sample sequenced in a study of regulatory T cells in long-lasting Graves disease. Arm-PCR of CDR3 regions with iRepertoire HTBI primers generated TCR beta libraries. TCRdb re-derived calls from the multiplex PCR reads in MiXCR, one entry per CDR3 protein. Counted here are some 220,000 distinct CDR3 sequences, approximately 18% occurring once; the ten biggest clones make up 12%. Time point defined: newly diagnosed GD, antithyroid drugs for less than 3 months. From RNA extracted from PBMCs, the TCR library was made. The same specimen was also included in a second study, on T cells in Graves' hyperthyroidism and ophthalmopathy.

Material: peripheral blood mononuclear cells (PBMCs), obtained at new diagnosis, from a patient treated with antithyroid drugs. All receptors come from a woman in her thirties with Graves disease.

In its sample, this clonotype was seen many times. This rearrangement joins TRBV28 to TRBJ1-2; 9 nucleotides align to TRBD1. The CDR3 is made up of 15 amino acids. Germline values: CDR1 MDHEN, CDR2 SYDVKM. Trimming cost V 2 bases and J 1 base; bases outside gene matches: 2. CDR3 amino acids: CASSLRTGVNYGYTF. CDR3 coding DNA: TGTGCCAGCAGTTTACGGACAGGGGTTAACTATGGCTACACCTTC.

This clonotype was observed many times. CDR3 DNA sequence: TGTGCCAGCAGTCGGGAGACGTCCGCCTACGAGCAGTACTTC. As protein: CASSRETSAYEQYF. The chain recombines TRBV2 with TRBJ2-7; the D gene is possibly TRBD2 (6 bases). Germline CDR1 SNHLY, CDR2 FYNNEI. Trimming left V 5 bases short and J 2 bases short, with 13 bases between. The CDR3 is 14 amino acids.

The chain couples TRBV7-9 to TRBJ1-2; the D is unclear. V lost 5 bases to trimming and J lost 4 bases, with 20 bases between them. Germline CDR1 SEHNR, CDR2 FQNEAQ (reference sequence). The CDR3 spans 16 residues. The CDR3 loop is CASSPGGSTRTYGYTF. The CDR3 region has the DNA TGTGCCAGCAGCCCAGGCGGGTCAACTAGGACCTATGGCTACACCTTC.

This clonotype was detected many times. This sequence joins TRBV19 and TRBJ2-7; possibly TRBD1 for D (6 bases). Trimming cost V 7 bases and J 1 base, with 14 bases left between them. Germline assignment: CDR1 LNHDA and CDR2 SQIVND (reference sequence). The CDR3 extends over 14 amino acids. The CDR3 protein is CASTPGQGSYEQYF. The DNA for the CDR3 is TGTGCCAGTACCCCAGGGCAGGGGTCCTACGAGCAGTACTTC.

The CDR3 protein is CASSPGTPGINQPQHF. Here the CDR3 DNA reads TGTGCCAGCTCACCAGGGACCCCCGGGATTAATCAGCCCCAGCATTTT. The chain uses TRBV18 and TRBJ1-5; D is perhaps TRBD1 (5 bases). The CDR3 covers 16 residues. Germline CDR1 is KGHSH and CDR2 is LQKENI. Deletions cut 2 bases from V and 4 bases from J, with 15 bases between.

This clonotype came up many times. V is TRBV18 and J is TRBJ1-1, with a weak D call TRBD1 (6 bases). The germline V and J ends were trimmed by 3 bases and 1 base, with 12 bases remaining between them. The germline CDR1 and CDR2 sequences are KGHSH and LQKENI. CDR3 size: 15 residues. CDR3 nucleotide sequence: TGTGCCAGCTCACCGTCCCTAGGGGGGAACACTGAAGCTTTCTTT. Amino acids: CASSPSLGGNTEAFF.

This clonotype was counted between two and nine times. The rearrangement links TRBV7-9 to TRBJ2-1, with TRBD2 matching over 12 bases. Trimming removed 5 bases from V and 10 bases from J; junction bases left unmatched: 9. The germline V gene encodes CDR1 SEHNR and CDR2 FQNEAQ (reference sequence). The CDR3 loop spans 15 amino acids. CDR3 nucleotide sequence: TGTGCCAGCAGCCTCGGACTAGCGGGAAACGAGGAGCAGTTCTTC. Its translation is CASSLGLAGNEEQFF.

The V call is TRBV28, the J call TRBJ1-1; 10 bases match TRBD1. V shed 3 bases and J 11 bases; nucleotides not matched to a gene: 3. From germline, CDR1 is MDHEN and CDR2 SYDVKM. The CDR3 loop spans 12 amino acids. CDR3 coding DNA: TGTGCCAGCAGTTTGGACAGGGGGTTCGCTTTCTTT. Protein sequence: CASSLDRGFAFF.

This clonotype came up a few times. V and J are TRBV6-1 and TRBJ1-1; D is unresolved. V lost 6 bases and J 9 bases, leaving 14 bases between the germline ends. Germline V gives CDR1 MNHNS, CDR2 SASEGT. The length of the CDR3 is 12 residues. CDR3 nucleotides: TGTGCCAGCAGCCAGGAGGGCTGGAAAGCTTTCTTT. As protein: CASSQEGWKAFF.

This clonotype was seen more than once but under ten times. V usage is TRBV6-2 or TRBV6-3 and J usage is TRBJ1-1; D unresolved. Trimming left V 0 bases short and J 8 bases short, with 10 bases between. Germline assignment: CDR1 MNHEY and CDR2 SVGEGT. The CDR3 is made up of 13 amino acids. As DNA, the CDR3 is TGTGCCAGCAGTTACTCGAACAATCGAGAAGCTTTCTTT. Translation gives CASSYSNNREAFF.

This clonotype showed up many times. V and J are TRBV7-2 and TRBJ2-1; the D gene is possibly TRBD2 (5 bases). The germline V gene has CDR1 SGHTA and CDR2 FQGNSA. The CDR3 totals 14 residues. V gave up 7 bases and J gave up 7 bases, with 17 bases separating them. In nucleotides, the CDR3 is TGTGCCAGCATGCTTATGGCCGGGATGAATGAGCAGTTCTTC. Encoded protein: CASMLMAGMNEQFF. The full variable domain, rest sourced from reference TRBV7-2 and TRBJ2-1, is GAGVSQSPSNKVTEKGKDVELRCDPISGHTALYWYRQSLGQGLEFLIYFQGNSAPDKSGLPSDRFSAERTGGSVSTLTIQRTQQEDSAVYLCASMLMAGMNEQFFGPGTRLTVL.

In this sample, this clonotype turned up many times. This chain's CDR3 is CASSLEGGQPQHF. CDR3 DNA sequence: TGTGCCAGCAGTTTGGAGGGAGGTCAGCCCCAGCATTTT. The chain carries TRBV27 and TRBJ1-5; D gene unclear. The V end lost 3 bases, the J end lost 6 bases, and 9 bases lay between the germline ends. Per germline, CDR1 MNHEY and CDR2 SMNVEV (reference sequence). The CDR3 extends over 13 amino acids.

This clonotype has at least ten counts. The DNA for the CDR3 is TGTGCCTGGAGTGAAACCGGGACTGAGAAAGAGACCCAGTACTTC. This gives the protein CAWSETGTEKETQYF. The chain is built from TRBV30 and TRBJ2-5; TRBD2 might be the D (6 bases). Trimming removed 1 base at V and 3 bases at J, with 15 bases between. Germline lookup yields CDR1 GTSNPN and CDR2 SVGIG (reference sequence). The CDR3 is 15 residues long.

This clonotype was observed many times. V gene TRBV5-1 combines with J gene TRBJ2-7; 8 bases agree with TRBD2. Germline V CDR1 and CDR2: SGHRS, YFSETQ. The length of the CDR3 is 15 residues. The J segment lost 5 bases and the V segment lost 1 base, leaving 8 bases of the junction unmatched. The CDR3: CASSLQSGRIHEQYF. Here the CDR3 DNA reads TGCGCCAGCAGCTTGCAGAGCGGGAGAATCCACGAGCAGTACTTC. Full variable domain (remainder filled in from reference TRBV5-1 and TRBJ2-7): KAGVTQTPRYLIKTRGQQVTLSCSPISGHRSVSWYQQTPGQGLQFLFEYFSETQRNKGNFPGRFSGRQFSNSRSEMNVSTLELGDSALYLCASSLQSGRIHEQYFGPGTRLTVT.

This clonotype was recorded at least ten times. V gene TRBV28 combines with J gene TRBJ1-1; 8 positions agree with TRBD1. Per the germline V gene, CDR1 is MDHEN and CDR2 is SYDVKM. The CDR3 consists of 14 residues. The J segment lost 2 bases and the V segment lost 5 bases, leaving 4 bases of the junction unmatched. CDR3 in DNA: TGTGCCAGCAGTCCGGGACAGGCTAACACTGAAGCTTTCTTT. Protein product: CASSPGQANTEAFF.

The sample holds many counts of this clonotype. An end of the junction does not agree with germline; a read error may underlie this. J is TRBJ1-2 and V is TRBV27, with 11 positions matching TRBD1. The germline V gene encodes CDR1 MNHEY and CDR2 SMNVEV (reference sequence). This CDR3 comprises 17 residues. The CDR3 loop is CASKSHHGQGATYRYTF. The CDR3 nucleotides read TGTGCCAGCAAATCCCATCACGGACAGGGGGCTACCTATCGCTACACCTTC.

This clonotype was observed at least ten times. This chain joins TRBV11-2 and TRBJ1-2; no reliable D call. V shed 4 bases and J shed 5 bases, with 11 bases lying between them. The germline V gene encodes CDR1 SGHAT and CDR2 FQNNGV. This CDR3 is 13 amino acids long. The CDR3 is CASSSRMGYGYTF. CDR3 in DNA: TGTGCCAGCAGCTCCCGTATGGGGTATGGCTACACCTTC.

The rearrangement uses TRBV10-1 and TRBJ2-2, with 8 bases fitting TRBD1. V dropped 4 bases and J dropped 5; count of bases not matched to a gene: 3. This CDR3 has 14 residues. From germline, CDR1 is WNHNN and CDR2 SYGVQD (reference sequence). Written as DNA, the CDR3 is TGCGCCAGCAGTGCCCAGGGGGCTACCGGGGAGCTGTTTTTT. It codes for CASSAQGATGELFF.

This clonotype was detected many times. This chain links TRBV15 with TRBJ1-2; D remains ambiguous. This CDR3 is built from 15 residues. CDR1 and CDR2 (germline): LNHNV, YYDKDF (reference sequence). The ends were cut back, 3 bases at V and 4 bases at J, with 15 bases in the middle. The CDR3: CATSSGPRGPYGYTF. In nucleotides, the CDR3 is TGTGCCACCAGCAGTGGCCCACGGGGTCCCTATGGCTACACCTTC.

This clonotype has a count of ten or more. The chain couples TRBV30 to TRBJ1-1; 11 positions match TRBD1. This CDR3 has 14 residues. Germline V gene sequence: CDR1 GTSNPN, CDR2 SVGIG (reference sequence). After removal of 5 bases from V and 5 bases from J, the junction contained 7 bases not matched to a gene. The CDR3 loop reads CAWGPGQGGTEAFF. Here the CDR3 DNA reads TGTGCCTGGGGGCCGGGACAGGGGGGAACTGAAGCTTTCTTT.

The V gene is TRBV12-3 or TRBV12-4, the J gene TRBJ1-5, with a possible D match to TRBD1 (5 bases). The CDR3 is made up of 14 amino acids. V was cut by 2 bases and J by 4 bases, with 9 bases left in between. CDR3 bases: TGTGCCAGCAGTTTATCATGGGGGAATCAGCCCCAGCATTTT. Its translation is CASSLSWGNQPQHF.

V and J are TRBV9 and TRBJ2-1; no clear D. The ends were cut back, 0 bases at V and 1 base at J, with 8 bases in the middle. The CDR3 loop spans 15 amino acids. Per germline, CDR1 SGDLS and CDR2 YYNGEE. The CDR3 DNA reads TGTGCCAGCAGCGTAGACCCTGCTTCCTACAATGAGCAGTTCTTC. Translated: CASSVDPASYNEQFF.

The table lists this clonotype with many counts. CDR3 coding DNA: TGCAGTGCTAGACCCTCGACTAGCGCCCAAGAGACCCAGTACTTC. Translated, it gives CSARPSTSAQETQYF. The rearrangement links TRBV20-1 to TRBJ2-5; 8 positions match TRBD2. This CDR3 comprises 15 residues. After removal of 2 bases from V and 1 base from J, the junction contained 6 bases not matched to a gene. Germline assignment: CDR1 DFQATT and CDR2 SNEGSKA (reference sequence).

This clonotype came up a few times. The chain combines TRBV19 with TRBJ2-1, with D possibly matching TRBD1 (5 bases). V shed 1 base and J shed 8 bases, with 9 bases lying between them. The germline gives CDR1 LNHDA, CDR2 SQIVND (reference sequence). This CDR3 is 13 amino acids long. The CDR3 loop is CASSIGRVYEQFF. CDR3 nucleotide sequence: TGTGCCAGTAGTATAGGCAGGGTGTATGAGCAGTTCTTC.